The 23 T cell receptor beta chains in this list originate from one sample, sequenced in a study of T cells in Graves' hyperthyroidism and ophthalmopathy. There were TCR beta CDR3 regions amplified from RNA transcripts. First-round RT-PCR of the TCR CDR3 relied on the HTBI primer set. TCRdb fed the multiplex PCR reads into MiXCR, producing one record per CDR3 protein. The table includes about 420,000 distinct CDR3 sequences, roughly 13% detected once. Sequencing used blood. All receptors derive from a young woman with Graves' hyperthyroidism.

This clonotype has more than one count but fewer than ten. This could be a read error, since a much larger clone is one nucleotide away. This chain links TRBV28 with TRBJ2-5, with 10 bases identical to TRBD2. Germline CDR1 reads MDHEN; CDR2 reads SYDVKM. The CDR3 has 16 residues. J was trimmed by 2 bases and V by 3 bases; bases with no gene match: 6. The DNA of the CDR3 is TGTGCCAGCAGTTTTCCCCCTAGCGGGGGTCAAGAGACCCAGTACTTC. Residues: CASSFPPSGGQETQYF.

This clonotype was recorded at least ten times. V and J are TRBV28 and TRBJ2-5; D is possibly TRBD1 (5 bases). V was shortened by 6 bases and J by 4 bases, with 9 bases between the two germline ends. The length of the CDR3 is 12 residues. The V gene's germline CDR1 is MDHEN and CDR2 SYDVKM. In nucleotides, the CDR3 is TGTGCCAGCAGGGGGCCTTCAGAGACCCAGTACTTC. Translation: CASRGPSETQYF.

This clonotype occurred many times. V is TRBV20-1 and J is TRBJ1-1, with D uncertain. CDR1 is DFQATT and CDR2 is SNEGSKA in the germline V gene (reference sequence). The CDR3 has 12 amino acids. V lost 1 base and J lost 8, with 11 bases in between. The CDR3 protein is CSARGGRLEAFF. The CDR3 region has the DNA TGCAGTGCTAGAGGAGGGAGGTTGGAAGCTTTCTTT.

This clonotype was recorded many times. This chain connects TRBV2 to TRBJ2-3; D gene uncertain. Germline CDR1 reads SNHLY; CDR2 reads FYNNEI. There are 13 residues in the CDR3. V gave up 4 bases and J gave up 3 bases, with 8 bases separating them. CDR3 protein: CASSALGTDTQYF. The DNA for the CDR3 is TGTGCCAGCAGTGCTCTGGGGACAGATACGCAGTATTTT. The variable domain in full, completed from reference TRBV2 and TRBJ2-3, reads EPEVTQTPSHQVTQMGQEVILRCVPISNHLYFYWYRQILGQKVEFLVSFYNNEISEKSEIFDDQFSVERPDGSNFTLKIRSTKLEDSAMYFCASSALGTDTQYFGPGTRLTVL.

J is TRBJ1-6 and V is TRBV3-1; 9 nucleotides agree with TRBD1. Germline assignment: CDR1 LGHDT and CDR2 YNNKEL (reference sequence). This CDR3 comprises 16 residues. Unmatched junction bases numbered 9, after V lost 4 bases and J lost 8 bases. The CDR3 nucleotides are TGTGCCAGCAGCCGGTACGGGGACAGGGTGGATTCACCCCTCCACTTT. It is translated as CASSRYGDRVDSPLHF.

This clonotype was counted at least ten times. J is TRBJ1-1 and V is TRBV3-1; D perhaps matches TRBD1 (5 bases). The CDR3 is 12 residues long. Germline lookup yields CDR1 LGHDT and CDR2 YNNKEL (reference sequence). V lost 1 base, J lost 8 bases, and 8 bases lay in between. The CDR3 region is CASSQGKGEAFF. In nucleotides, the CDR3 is TGTGCCAGCAGCCAAGGGAAGGGGGAAGCTTTCTTT.

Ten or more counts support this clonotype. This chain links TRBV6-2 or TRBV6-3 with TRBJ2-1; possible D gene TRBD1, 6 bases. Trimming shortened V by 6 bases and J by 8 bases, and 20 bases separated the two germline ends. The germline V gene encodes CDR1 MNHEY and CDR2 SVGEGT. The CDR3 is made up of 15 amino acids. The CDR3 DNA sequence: TGTGCCAGCAGCCAACTATACAGGGTTACGGATGAGCAGTTCTTC. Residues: CASSQLYRVTDEQFF.

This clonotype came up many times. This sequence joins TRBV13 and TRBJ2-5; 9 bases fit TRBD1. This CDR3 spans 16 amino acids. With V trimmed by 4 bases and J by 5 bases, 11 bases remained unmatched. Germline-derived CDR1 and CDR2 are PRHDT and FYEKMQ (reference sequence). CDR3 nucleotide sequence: TGTGCCAGCAGCTCACGAGGCACAGGGGGCGATGAGACCCAGTACTTC. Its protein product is CASSSRGTGGDETQYF.

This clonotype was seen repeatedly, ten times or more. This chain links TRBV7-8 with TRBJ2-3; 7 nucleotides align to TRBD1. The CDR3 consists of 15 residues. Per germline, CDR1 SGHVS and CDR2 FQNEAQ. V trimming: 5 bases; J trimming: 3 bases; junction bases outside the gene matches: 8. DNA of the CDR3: TGTGCCAGCAGCCCCCGAGAGGGGGCAACAGATACGCAGTATTTT. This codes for CASSPREGATDTQYF. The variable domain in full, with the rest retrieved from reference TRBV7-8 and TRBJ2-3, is GAGVSQSPRYKVAKRGQDVALRCDPISGHVSLFWYQQALGQGPEFLTYFQNEAQLDKSGLPSDRFFAERPEGSVSTLKIQRTQQEDSAVYLCASSPREGATDTQYFGPGTRLTVL.

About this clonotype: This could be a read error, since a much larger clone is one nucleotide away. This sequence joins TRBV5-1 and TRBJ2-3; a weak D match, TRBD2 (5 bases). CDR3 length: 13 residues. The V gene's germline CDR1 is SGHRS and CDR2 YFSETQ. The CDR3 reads CAISFRWEDTQYF. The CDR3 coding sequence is TGCGCCATCAGCTTTCGGTGGGAGGATACGCAGTATTTT. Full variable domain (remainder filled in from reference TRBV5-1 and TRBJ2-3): KAGVTQTPRYLIKTRGQQVTLSCSPISGHRSVSWYQQTPGQGLQFLFEYFSETQRNKGNFPGRFSGRQFSNSRSEMNVSTLELGDSALYLCAISFRWEDTQYFGPGTRLTVL.

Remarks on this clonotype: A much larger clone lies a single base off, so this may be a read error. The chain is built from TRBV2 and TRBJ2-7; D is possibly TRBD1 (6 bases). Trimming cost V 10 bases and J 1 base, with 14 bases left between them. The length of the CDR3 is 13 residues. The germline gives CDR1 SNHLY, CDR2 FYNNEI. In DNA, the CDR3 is TGTGCCACCATGGCACAGGGATCCTACGAGCAGTACTTC. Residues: CATMAQGSYEQYF.

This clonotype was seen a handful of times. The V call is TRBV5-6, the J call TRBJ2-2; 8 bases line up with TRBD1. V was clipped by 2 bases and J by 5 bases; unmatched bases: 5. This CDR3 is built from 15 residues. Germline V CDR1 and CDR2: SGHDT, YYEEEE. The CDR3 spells CASSFQDRVTGELFF. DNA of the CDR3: TGTGCCAGCAGCTTCCAGGACAGGGTTACCGGGGAGCTGTTTTTT.

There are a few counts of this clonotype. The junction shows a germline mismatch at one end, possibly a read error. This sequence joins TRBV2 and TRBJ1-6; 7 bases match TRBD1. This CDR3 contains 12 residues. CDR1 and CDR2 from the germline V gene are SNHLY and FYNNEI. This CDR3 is CATGTVDSPLYF. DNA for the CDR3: TGTGCCACTGGGACAGTCGATTCACCCCTCTACTTT.

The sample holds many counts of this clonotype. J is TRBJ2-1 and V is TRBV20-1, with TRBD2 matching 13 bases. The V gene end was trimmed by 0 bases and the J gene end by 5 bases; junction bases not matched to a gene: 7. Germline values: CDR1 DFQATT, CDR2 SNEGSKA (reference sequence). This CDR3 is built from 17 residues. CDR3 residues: CSARDPWTSGGNNEQFF. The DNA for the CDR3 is TGCAGTGCTAGAGATCCTTGGACTAGCGGGGGTAACAATGAGCAGTTCTTC.

The chain's CDR3 is CASSLDRTTEAFF. CDR3 sequence (DNA): TGTGCCAGCAGCCTCGACAGGACCACTGAAGCTTTCTTT. The chain is built from TRBV7-3 and TRBJ1-1; tentatively, D is TRBD1 (6 bases). The CDR3 runs to 13 residues. Per germline, CDR1 SGHTA and CDR2 FQGTGA. Trimming left V 5 bases short and J 4 bases short, with 11 bases between.

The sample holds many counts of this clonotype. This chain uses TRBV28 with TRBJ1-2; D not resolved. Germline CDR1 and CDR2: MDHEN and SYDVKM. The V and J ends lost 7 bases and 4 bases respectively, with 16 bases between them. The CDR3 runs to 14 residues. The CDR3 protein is CASNPRTRGYGYTF. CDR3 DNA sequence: TGTGCCAGCAACCCCAGGACCCGGGGCTATGGCTACACCTTC.

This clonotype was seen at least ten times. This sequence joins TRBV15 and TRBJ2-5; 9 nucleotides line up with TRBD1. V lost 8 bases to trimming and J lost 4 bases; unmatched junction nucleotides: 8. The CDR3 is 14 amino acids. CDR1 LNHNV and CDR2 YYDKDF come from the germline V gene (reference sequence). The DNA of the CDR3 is TGTGCCACCTCCAGGGACAGGGTGTCAGAGACCCAGTACTTC. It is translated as CATSRDRVSETQYF. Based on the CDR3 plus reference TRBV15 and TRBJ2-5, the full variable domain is DAMVIQNPRYQVTQFGKPVTLSCSQTLNHNVMYWYQQKSSQAPKLLFHYYDKDFNNEADTPDNFQSRRPNTSFCFLDIRSPGLGDTAMYLCATSRDRVSETQYFGPGTRLLVL.

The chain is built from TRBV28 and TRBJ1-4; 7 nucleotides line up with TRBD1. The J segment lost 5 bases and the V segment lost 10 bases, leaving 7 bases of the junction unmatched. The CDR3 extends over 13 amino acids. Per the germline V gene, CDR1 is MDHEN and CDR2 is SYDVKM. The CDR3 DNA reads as TGTGCCACCACGGGGACAGCAAATGAAAAACTGTTTTTT. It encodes CATTGTANEKLFF.

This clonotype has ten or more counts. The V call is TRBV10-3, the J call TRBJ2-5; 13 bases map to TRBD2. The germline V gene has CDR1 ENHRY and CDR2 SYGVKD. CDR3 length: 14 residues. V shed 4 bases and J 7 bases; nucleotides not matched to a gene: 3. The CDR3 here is CAISGTSGRGTQYF. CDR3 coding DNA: TGTGCCATCAGTGGGACTAGCGGGAGAGGGACCCAGTACTTC.

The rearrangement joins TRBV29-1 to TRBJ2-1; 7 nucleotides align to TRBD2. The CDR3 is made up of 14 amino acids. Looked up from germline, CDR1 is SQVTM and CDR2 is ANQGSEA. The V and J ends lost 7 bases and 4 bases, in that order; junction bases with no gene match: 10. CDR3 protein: CSDISSGTYNEQFF. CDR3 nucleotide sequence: TGCAGCGATATCTCTAGCGGAACGTACAATGAGCAGTTCTTC.

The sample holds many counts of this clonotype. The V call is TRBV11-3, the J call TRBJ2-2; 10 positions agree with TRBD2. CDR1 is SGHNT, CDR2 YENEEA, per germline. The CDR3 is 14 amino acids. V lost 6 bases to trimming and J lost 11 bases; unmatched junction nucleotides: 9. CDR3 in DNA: TGTGCCAGCAGTTTGACTAGCGGGCCCTCAGAGCTGTTTTTT. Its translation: CASSLTSGPSELFF.

The CDR3 loop reads CASSQEGSTGELFF. The CDR3 DNA reads as TGCGCCAGCAGCCAAGAAGGCAGCACCGGGGAGCTGTTTTTT. V gene TRBV4-3 combines with J gene TRBJ2-2; no firm D call. CDR1 is LGHNA and CDR2 is YSLEER in the germline V gene. There are 14 residues in the CDR3. V was pared by 0 bases and J by 4 bases, with 6 bases between.

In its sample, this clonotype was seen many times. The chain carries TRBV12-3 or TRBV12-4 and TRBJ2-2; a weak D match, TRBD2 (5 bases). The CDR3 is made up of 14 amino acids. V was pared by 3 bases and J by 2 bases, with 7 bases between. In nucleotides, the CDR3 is TGTGCCAGCAGTTTTACGGGAAACACCGGGGAGCTGTTTTTT. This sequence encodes CASSFTGNTGELFF.